Given below is one T cell receptor beta chain in context. The antigen is undetermined. The data belong to a study of CD4 T cells in relation to SARS-CoV-2 and coronaviruses. Study in general: Negative control cultures got HIV-1 Nef peptides or no peptide. Study results and limitations: Samples before the pandemic and after infection were not matched within any donor.

CD4+ T cells from unexposed donors were obtained before the COVID-19 pandemic (2011-2018). Isolation of CD4+ T cells took place after around eleven days in culture. Using immunoSEQ multiplex PCR, the repertoire was profiled, and TCRdb retains in-frame clones only, with some absent. The sample lists roughly 17,000 clones, about 80% occurring once. Between the trimmed V and J ends, which lost 2 bases and 3 bases, there was a span of 14 bases. This CDR3 has 15 residues. Germline loops: CDR1 SGHTA, CDR2 FQGTGA. This TCR derives from a human donor in good health. The J gene is TRBJ2-7, the V gene TRBV7-3, with D perhaps TRBD1 (6 bases). The source material was CD4+ T cells from PBMCs, cultured in vitro. DNA for the CDR3: TGTGCCAGCAGCTTAGGCGCAGGGGAAAACTACGAGCAGTACTTC. Translating gives CASSLGAGENYEQYF.